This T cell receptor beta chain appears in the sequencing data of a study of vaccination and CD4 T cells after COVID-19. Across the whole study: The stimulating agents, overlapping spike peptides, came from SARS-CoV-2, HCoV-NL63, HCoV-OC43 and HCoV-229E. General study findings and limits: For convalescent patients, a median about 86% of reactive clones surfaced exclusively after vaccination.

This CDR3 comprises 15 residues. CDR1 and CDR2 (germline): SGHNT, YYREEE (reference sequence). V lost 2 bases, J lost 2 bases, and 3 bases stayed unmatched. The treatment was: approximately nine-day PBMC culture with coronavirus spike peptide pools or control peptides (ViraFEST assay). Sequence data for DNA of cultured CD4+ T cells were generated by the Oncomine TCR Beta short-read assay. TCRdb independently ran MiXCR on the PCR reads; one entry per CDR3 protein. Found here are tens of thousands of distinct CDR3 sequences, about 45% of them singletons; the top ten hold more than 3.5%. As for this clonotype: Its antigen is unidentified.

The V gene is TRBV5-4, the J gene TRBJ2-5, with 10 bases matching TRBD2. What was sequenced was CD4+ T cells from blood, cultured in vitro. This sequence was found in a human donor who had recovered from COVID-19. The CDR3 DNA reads TGTGCCAGCAGCTTCGGGACTAGCGAACAAGAGACCCAGTACTTC. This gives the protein CASSFGTSEQETQYF.